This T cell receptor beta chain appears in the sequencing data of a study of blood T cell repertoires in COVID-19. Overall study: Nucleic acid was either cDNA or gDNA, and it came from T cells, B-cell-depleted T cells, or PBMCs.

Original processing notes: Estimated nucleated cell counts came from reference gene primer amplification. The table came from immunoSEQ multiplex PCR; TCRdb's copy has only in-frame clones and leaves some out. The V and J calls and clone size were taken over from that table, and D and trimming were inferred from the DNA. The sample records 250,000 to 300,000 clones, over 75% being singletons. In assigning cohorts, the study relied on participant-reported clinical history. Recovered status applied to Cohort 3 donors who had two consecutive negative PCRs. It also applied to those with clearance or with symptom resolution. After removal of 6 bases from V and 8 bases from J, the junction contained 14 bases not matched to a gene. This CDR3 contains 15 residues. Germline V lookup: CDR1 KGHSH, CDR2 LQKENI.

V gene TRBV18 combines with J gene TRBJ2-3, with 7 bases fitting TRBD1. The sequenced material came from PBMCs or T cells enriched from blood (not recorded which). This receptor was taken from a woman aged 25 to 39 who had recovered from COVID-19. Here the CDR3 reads CASSQGTASTSTQYF. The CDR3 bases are TGTGCCAGCTCGCAAGGGACAGCAAGCACGAGTACGCAGTATTTT.